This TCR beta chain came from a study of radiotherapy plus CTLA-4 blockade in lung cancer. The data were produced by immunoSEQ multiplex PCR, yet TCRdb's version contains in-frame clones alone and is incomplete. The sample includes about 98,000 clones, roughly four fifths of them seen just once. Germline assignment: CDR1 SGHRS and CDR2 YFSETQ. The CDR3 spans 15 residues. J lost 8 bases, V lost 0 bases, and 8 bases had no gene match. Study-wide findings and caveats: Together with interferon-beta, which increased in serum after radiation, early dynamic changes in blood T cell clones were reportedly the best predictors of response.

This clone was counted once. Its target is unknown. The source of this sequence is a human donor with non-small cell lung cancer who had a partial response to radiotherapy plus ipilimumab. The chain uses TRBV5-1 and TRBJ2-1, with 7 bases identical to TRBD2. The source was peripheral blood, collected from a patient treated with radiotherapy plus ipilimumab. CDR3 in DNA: TGCGCCAGCAGCTTGGTCCAGACTAGCAGGTATGAGCAGTTCTTC. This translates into CASSLVQTSRYEQFF. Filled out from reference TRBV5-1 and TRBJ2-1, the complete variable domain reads KAGVTQTPRYLIKTRGQQVTLSCSPISGHRSVSWYQQTPGQGLQFLFEYFSETQRNKGNFPGRFSGRQFSNSRSEMNVSTLELGDSALYLCASSLVQTSRYEQFFGPGTRLTVL.